The clone carrying this TCR beta chain ranks as medium-sized. This entry belongs to a study of blood T cell repertoires in COVID-19. How the authors handled the data: Estimates of nucleated cell counts were drawn from the amplification of reference gene primers. TCRdb keeps only in-frame clones here, not all; method: immunoSEQ multiplex PCR. V, J and clone size derive from that table, while D and trimming were established from the DNA sequence. The repertoire includes tens of thousands of clones, 88% of them detected once, and approximately 8.1% sits in the top ten. The germline V gene encodes CDR1 LGHDT and CDR2 YNNKEL (reference sequence). CDR3 size: 13 residues. The V gene lost 4 bases and the J gene lost 10 bases, with 14 bases spanning the gap.

The rearrangement links TRBV3-1 (or the pseudogene TRBV3-2) to TRBJ1-5, with no clear D. The sequencing input was peripheral blood. The sequence came from a woman aged 70-85 years with acute or convalescent COVID-19. In nucleotides, the CDR3 is TGTGCCAGCAGCCCTACCTACTCCAAACCCCAGCATTTT. Protein product: CASSPTYSKPQHF.